A single T cell receptor beta chain is shown here with its context. What antigen it recognizes has not been identified. It has no much larger one-base neighbor in the sample; base qualities were not kept. Libraries were built with the immunoSEQ multiplex PCR assay. RNA was extracted from all samples and reverse transcribed into cDNA as template for TCR sequencing. First-strand cDNA was synthesized using SuperScript III with a 2:1 mix of oligo-dT and random hexamers. A synthetic immune receptor repertoire was used to gauge amplification bias, and whatever bias remained was removed computationally. The authors processed their data as follows. Raw reads were preprocessed to remove errors, and CDR3 was defined according to IMGT conventions as the region from the conserved cysteine to phenylalanine. To get clonality, Shannon entropy was normalized by log2 of the number of productive unique TCRs and the result was subtracted from 1. Whether scalp clones were CD4 or CD8 was inferred by matching scalp TCRbeta sequences against CD4 and CD8 repertoires sorted from blood. TCRdb re-hosts the immuneACCESS table, in-frame sequences only. Its copies lack some clones; in the studies checked, an unresolved V gene accounts for under half of them, and the cause for the rest is not known. V, J and clone size derive from that table, while D and trimming were established from the DNA sequence. Recorded for this sample are approximately 140,000 clones; about 89% of them occurred a single time. More than 13% of the sample is held by the ten biggest clonotypes.

Sequences SGHVS (CDR1) and FQNEAQ (CDR2) are obtained from the germline V gene. V is reduced by 4 bases and J by 3 bases, leaving a spacing of 4 bases between them. The CDR3 holds 11 amino acids from the cysteine to the phenylalanine. Only CDR3 DNA remains: 33 bases, in frame from the first base. This specimen's time point label, interpreted: baseline before oral tofacitinib. Peripheral blood and lesional scalp punch biopsies were obtained from patients with alopecia areata. PBMCs were separated by density centrifugation and stained for CD3, CD4 and CD8, after which CD4+ and CD8+ T cells were sorted on a FACSAria. This sample is drawn from a study of CD8+ T cells in alopecia areata (dated by TCRdb to between 2017 and 2018). Regarding the study in general: The treated patients, all with moderate-to-severe alopecia areata, were enrolled in an open-label pilot trial of oral tofacitinib given at 5 to 10 mg twice daily. Patients received tofacitinib for 6 to 18 months and were then followed off drug for 6 months to check for delayed response and recurrence. The study used high-throughput TCRbeta sequencing to examine T cell clonal expansion in alopecia areata, in both the C3H/HeJ mouse model and human patients. In humans, TCRbeta sequencing was performed on scalp tissue and on sorted CD4+ and CD8+ peripheral blood T cells from healthy controls and from patients with patchy or totalis/universalis alopecia areata. Biopsies were taken from tofacitinib-treated patients at baseline and at 4 and 24 weeks of treatment, and a later scalp biopsy was taken in several of the tofacitinib-treated patients. Scalp clonality was compared among normal scalp (n=4), patchy alopecia areata scalp (n=8), and alopecia totalis/universalis scalp (n=8). RNA was obtained with the PAXgene miRNA kit for fixed scalp, the miRNeasy kit for PBMCs, and the RNeasy kit for mouse skin. immunoSEQ multiplex PCR using 35 Vbeta forward primers and 13 Jbeta reverse primers was used to amplify TCRbeta CDR3 regions. Beyond this particular receptor, the publication reports: Shared TCR sequences between patients were less evident than in mice, which may be partly attributable to HLA diversity in the patient population. Higher clonality and more expanded CD8+ clones were observed in lesional scalp than in normal scalp, particularly in alopecia totalis/universalis, a finding suggestive of antigenic drive. Scalp TCR repertoire analysis is complicated because resident alphabeta T cells in normal human skin are also sequenced, whereas mouse skin is dominated by gammadelta T cells.

This chain is built from TRBV7-8 and TRBJ2-7; the D gene cannot be resolved reliably. This material consisted of CD8+ T cells sorted from blood, taken at week 0. The clonotype was recovered from a human donor with alopecia areata. The DNA is TGTGCCAGCAGCTCCTACTACGAGCAGTACTTC. This sequence encodes CASSSYYEQYF.